This T cell receptor (beta chain) was identified in a study of siplizumab effects on memory and regulatory T cells (dated 2019 in TCRdb). Regarding the complete study: Across roughly eight responder-stimulator pairs, mixed lymphocyte reactions were run in pairs, approximately 1 with siplizumab at 0.75 to 1 ug/mL and approximately 1 without drug. The study looked at the effect of siplizumab, an anti-CD2 antibody, on alloreactive T-cell subsets in allogeneic mixed lymphocyte reactions made from human PBMCs. What the authors observed across the whole study: The suppressive function of proliferating Tregs from siplizumab cultures was not functionally confirmed. Greater diversity appeared to be present in unstimulated naive T cells than in memory T cells, and a substantial contribution to the alloresponse seemed to be made by naive cells. In reactions with siplizumab, an average of approximately 70% of mappable alloreactive CD4+ clones were Treg-derived, compared with roughly 30% in control reactions. Sequences below about 10^-5 frequency were poorly captured, so only a minor fraction of alloreactive clones could be mapped to unstimulated subsets. A naive or memory phenotype could not be assigned to roughly 75-96% of proliferating CD4+ or CD8+ clones. Siplizumab significantly reduced the cumulative frequency of alloreactive sequences traceable to unstimulated CD4+ memory T cells.

Cells from the mixed lymphocyte reactions were cocultured for about six days at 37 degrees C. After responder PBMCs were labelled with CFSE and stimulator PBMCs with Violet Dye, the two populations were combined at a 1:1 ratio. Sorted unstimulated T cells and proliferating T cells recovered from mixed lymphocyte reactions underwent TCRbeta CDR3 sequencing. Fresh whole blood from approximately ten HLA-typed healthy donors was used to isolate PBMCs. After the mixed lymphocyte reaction, proliferating CFSE-low responder T cells were FACS-sorted for TCR sequencing. Turning to this clone: It has no known antigen specificity. The input lacks base qualities; no much larger clone sits a single base away.

The cysteine opens and the phenylalanine closes a CDR3 of 15 amino acids. Left in the record is the CDR3 DNA by itself, 45 bases read in frame from the first base. The germline V gene encodes CDR1 SGHRS and CDR2 YFSETQ. Between the V and J ends, shortened by 2 bases and 2 bases respectively, the junction contains 13 bases. Libraries were constructed by the immunoSEQ multiplex PCR assay. Each sample had roughly 100,000 TCR templates assayed by the deep sequencing platform. Genomic DNA extracted from sorted T cells was the material used for TCRbeta CDR3 sequencing. As for the original processing: Clonal analysis of TCRbeta CDR3 data was done in the R programming language. Unstimulated samples were compared with post-reaction CFSE-low samples to define alloreactive CD4+ and CD8+ clones. Alloreactive CD4+ clones were assigned to regulatory or non-regulatory origin by matching sequences to sorted unstimulated Treg and non-Treg repertoires. In its TCRdb copy, this immuneACCESS table keeps in-frame sequences only and misses some clones. Where compared with another copy, unresolved V genes explain less than half of these, and the others have no known cause. V and J calls and clone size are as listed in that table; D and trimming were resolved from the DNA. The sample yields roughly 3,100 clones; around 54% were counted once. The ten biggest clones cover around 40% of the sample.

This TCR was recovered from a human donor in good health; the cells came from an allogeneic mixed lymphocyte reaction. Some clones in this sample may be carry-over from other donors' samples. The chain uses TRBV5-1 and TRBJ1-1, with TRBD1 perhaps the D gene, on 6 matching bases. The sequencing input was CFSE-low (dividing) CD8+ T cells sorted from an allogeneic mixed lymphocyte reaction. CDR3 loop: CASSLGNRANTEAFF. The nucleotide sequence reads as follows: TGCGCCAGCAGCTTAGGAAACAGGGCAAACACTGAAGCTTTCTTT.